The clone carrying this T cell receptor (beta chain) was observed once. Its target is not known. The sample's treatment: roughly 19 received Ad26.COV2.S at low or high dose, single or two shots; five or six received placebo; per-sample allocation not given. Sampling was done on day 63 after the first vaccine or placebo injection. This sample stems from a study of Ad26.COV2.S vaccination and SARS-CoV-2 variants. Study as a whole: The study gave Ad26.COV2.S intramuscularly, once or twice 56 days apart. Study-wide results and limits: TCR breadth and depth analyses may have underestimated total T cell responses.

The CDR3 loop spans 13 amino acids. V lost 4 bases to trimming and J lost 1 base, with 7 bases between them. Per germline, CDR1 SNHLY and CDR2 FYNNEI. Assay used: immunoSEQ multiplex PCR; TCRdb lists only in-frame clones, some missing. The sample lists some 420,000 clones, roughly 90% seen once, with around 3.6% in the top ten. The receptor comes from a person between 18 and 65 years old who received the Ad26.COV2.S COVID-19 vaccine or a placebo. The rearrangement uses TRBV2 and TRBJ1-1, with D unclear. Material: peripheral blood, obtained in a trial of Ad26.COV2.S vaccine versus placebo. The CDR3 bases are TGTGCCAGCAGTGTAGTAGGGAACACTGAAGCTTTCTTT. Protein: CASSVVGNTEAFF.